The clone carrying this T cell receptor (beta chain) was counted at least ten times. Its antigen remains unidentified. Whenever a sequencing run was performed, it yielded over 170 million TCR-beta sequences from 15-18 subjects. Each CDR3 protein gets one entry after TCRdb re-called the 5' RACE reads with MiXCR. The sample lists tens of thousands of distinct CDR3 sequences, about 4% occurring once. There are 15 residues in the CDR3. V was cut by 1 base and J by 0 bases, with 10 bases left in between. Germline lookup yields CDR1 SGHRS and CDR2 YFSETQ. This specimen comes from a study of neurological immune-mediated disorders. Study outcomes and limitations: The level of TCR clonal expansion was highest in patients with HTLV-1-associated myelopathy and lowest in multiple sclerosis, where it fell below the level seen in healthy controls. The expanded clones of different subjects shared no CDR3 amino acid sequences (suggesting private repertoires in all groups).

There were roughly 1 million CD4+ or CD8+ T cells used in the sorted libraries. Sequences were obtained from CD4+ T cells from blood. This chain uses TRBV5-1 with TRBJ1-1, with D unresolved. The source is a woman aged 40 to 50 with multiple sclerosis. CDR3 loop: CASSLFQKMNTEAFF. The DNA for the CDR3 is TGCGCCAGCAGCTTGTTTCAGAAGATGAACACTGAAGCTTTCTTT.